Listed here are 21 T cell receptor beta chains from one sample, sequenced in a study of T-cell reconstitution after alpha-beta-depleted transplantation in children. Molecular barcoding with unique molecular identifiers was used for the TCRbeta library. MiXCR, applied by TCRdb to the PCR reads, yields one record per CDR3 protein. The data contain about 280,000 distinct CDR3 sequences, around a tenth of them singletons. The sequencing used peripheral blood, collected 180 days after TCRalphabeta/CD19-depleted stem cell transplant. Every receptor here comes from a male patient between 2 and 15 years old who had a stem cell transplant for chronic granulomatous disease, so the T cells may come from the graft donor.

On this clonotype itself: A much bigger clone sits one base away, suggesting this may be a read error. V is TRBV6-2 or TRBV6-3 and J is TRBJ1-2; no clear D gene. This CDR3 comprises 11 residues. The germline V gene encodes CDR1 MNHEY and CDR2 SVGEGT. CDR3 DNA: TGTGCCAGCAGTGACTTCTATGACTACACCTTC. As protein: CASSDFYDYTF.

This clonotype was detected ten times or more. The V and J genes are TRBV6-5 and TRBJ2-7, with TRBD2 matching 8 bases. The germline CDR1 and CDR2 sequences are MNHEY and SVGAGI. The CDR3 runs 17 residues. V trimming: 0 bases; J trimming: 2 bases; junction bases outside the gene matches: 9. In DNA form, the CDR3 reads TGTGCCAGCAGTTACTCCTCGGGTCTAGCGGGCCCCTACGAGCAGTACTTC. It yields the protein CASSYSSGLAGPYEQYF.

This clonotype was counted ten times or more. V usage is TRBV28 and J usage is TRBJ2-1; 14 nucleotides line up with TRBD2. Trimming removed 5 bases from V and 7 bases from J; junction bases left unmatched: 19. Germline loops: CDR1 MDHEN, CDR2 SYDVKM. The CDR3 totals 20 residues. The CDR3 here is CASSPLVRLAGGPWLNEQFF. CDR3 DNA: TGTGCCAGCAGTCCCCTTGTCAGACTAGCGGGAGGGCCTTGGCTTAATGAGCAGTTCTTC.

This clonotype was seen repeatedly, ten times or more. This rearrangement joins TRBV29-1 to TRBJ1-1; D unresolved. Trimming removed 1 base at V and 1 base at J, with 10 bases between. Germline lookup yields CDR1 SQVTM and CDR2 ANQGSEA. CDR3 length: 14 residues. The DNA of the CDR3 is TGCAGCGTTGAAGGCAGGTTATCGAACACTGAAGCTTTCTTT. It encodes CSVEGRLSNTEAFF.

This clonotype showed up many times. The chain links TRBV21-1 to TRBJ2-7; TRBD1, as called in the table, went unchecked against the DNA. TRBV21-1 is deemed a pseudogene. The CDR3 is 15 amino acids. CDR3 region: CASSKEPTGVGEQYF. The CDR3 bases are TGTGCCAGCAGCAAAGAACCAACAGGGGTGGGTGAGCAGTACTTC.

This clonotype was recorded many times. J is TRBJ2-3 and V is TRBV7-8; 10 bases line up with TRBD2. Trimming took 3 bases from V and 7 from J; bases not matched to a gene: 7. The CDR3 runs 15 residues. CDR1 SGHVS and CDR2 FQNEAQ come from the germline V gene. DNA for the CDR3: TGTGCCAGCAGCTTCCTGGTAGCGGGAGGATATACGCAGTATTTT. Translated: CASSFLVAGGYTQYF.

This clonotype was detected many times. V usage is TRBV6-1 and J usage is TRBJ2-1; 9 nucleotides match TRBD2. Looked up from germline, CDR1 is MNHNS and CDR2 is SASEGT. With 1 base clipped from V and 6 bases from J, the junction kept 7 bases outside the gene matches. The CDR3 is 16 amino acids. CDR3 nucleotides: TGTGCCAGCAGTGAAGAGTGGCGGGGGGGCCTCAATGAGCAGTTCTTC. Translating gives CASSEEWRGGLNEQFF.

The rearrangement uses TRBV19 and TRBJ2-1; TRBD2 is a possible D gene (6 bases). V was cut by 2 bases and J by 5 bases, with 13 bases left in between. The CDR3 contains 15 residues. In germline, CDR1 is LNHDA, CDR2 SQIVND (reference sequence). The CDR3 spells CASSISSAHNNEQFF. Written as DNA, the CDR3 is TGTGCCAGTAGTATATCTAGCGCGCACAACAATGAGCAGTTCTTC.

This clonotype was detected ten times or more. The chain employs TRBV12-5 and TRBJ2-2, with 9 positions matching TRBD2. Germline V gene sequence: CDR1 LGHNT, CDR2 FRNRAP. The CDR3 extends over 15 amino acids. V lost 6 bases and J lost 3; bases outside the gene matches: 5. The CDR3 loop reads CASGGLAGYTGELFF. In DNA form, the CDR3 reads TGTGCTAGTGGGGGACTAGCCGGATACACCGGGGAGCTGTTTTTT.

The sample holds many counts of this clonotype. The V call is TRBV5-1, the J call TRBJ2-2; D not resolved. The CDR3 length is 15 residues. Between the trimmed V and J ends, which lost 4 bases and 0 bases, there was a span of 10 bases. Germline V lookup: CDR1 SGHRS, CDR2 YFSETQ. CDR3 loop: CASSVGNTNTGELFF. CDR3 coding DNA: TGCGCCAGCAGCGTAGGGAATACGAACACCGGGGAGCTGTTTTTT. Together with reference TRBV5-1 and TRBJ2-2, the CDR3 gives the full variable domain: KAGVTQTPRYLIKTRGQQVTLSCSPISGHRSVSWYQQTPGQGLQFLFEYFSETQRNKGNFPGRFSGRQFSNSRSEMNVSTLELGDSALYLCASSVGNTNTGELFFGEGSRLTVL.

This clonotype was observed at least ten times. The V call is TRBV29-1, the J call TRBJ2-3; perhaps TRBD2 as D (5 bases). Trimming shortened V by 3 bases and J by 0 bases, and 13 bases separated the two germline ends. Germline CDR1 SQVTM, CDR2 ANQGSEA. This CDR3 spans 15 amino acids. Here the CDR3 reads CSVEVAGSSTDTQYF. The CDR3 DNA follows: TGCAGCGTTGAGGTTGCGGGTTCTAGCACAGATACGCAGTATTTT.

This clonotype showed up many times. This rearrangement joins TRBV20-1 to TRBJ1-5; no clear D. This CDR3 contains 13 residues. Germline CDR1 and CDR2: DFQATT and SNEGSKA (reference sequence). V lost 5 bases and J 3 bases, leaving 11 bases between the germline ends. CDR3 coding DNA: TGCAGTGCTCGACCCAATCCCAATCAGCCCCAGCATTTT. This gives the protein CSARPNPNQPQHF.

As regards this clonotype: This may arise from a read error, as a much more abundant clone is one base away. V and J are TRBV5-5 and TRBJ1-1; D might be TRBD1 (5 bases). CDR3 length equals 13 residues. Germline CDR1 is SGHKS and CDR2 is YYEKEE (reference sequence). The CDR3: CACSSYTGTEAFF. CDR3 coding DNA: TGTGCCTGCAGCTCCTATACAGGCACTGAAGCTTTCTTT.

This clonotype was seen many times. The genes are TRBV5-1 and TRBJ2-7, with 7 nucleotides matching TRBD1. CDR1 SGHRS and CDR2 YFSETQ come from the germline V gene. V was clipped by 0 bases and J by 12 bases; unmatched bases: 6. This CDR3 has 12 residues. CDR3 in amino acids: CASSLGGTDRYF. For the CDR3, the DNA is TGCGCCAGCAGCTTGGGTGGGACAGATCGGTACTTC.

This chain uses TRBV7-2 with TRBJ2-4; TRBD2 matches at 7 bases. CDR1 is SGHTA, CDR2 FQGNSA, per germline. V lost 2 bases, J lost 5 bases, and 6 bases stayed unmatched. The CDR3 runs 15 residues. The CDR3 DNA follows: TGTGCCAGCAGCTTAAGGGCGGGGGTTCAAAACATTCAGTACTTC. Translated: CASSLRAGVQNIQYF.

This clonotype was recorded at least ten times. The chain is built from TRBV27 and TRBJ2-3, with 9 nucleotides matching TRBD2. V lost 5 bases, J lost 2 bases, and 17 bases stayed unmatched. The CDR3 is made up of 19 amino acids. Germline V lookup: CDR1 MNHEY, CDR2 SMNVEV (reference sequence). The CDR3: CASSPLLAGVSRFTDTQYF. In nucleotides, the CDR3 is TGTGCCAGCAGTCCCCTCTTAGCGGGAGTTTCCAGATTCACAGATACGCAGTATTTT.

This clonotype came up many times. The chain combines TRBV12-3 or TRBV12-4 with TRBJ2-7; 8 nucleotides line up with TRBD1. The CDR3 runs to 15 residues. The junction had 15 bases not matched to a gene; V was cut back by 7 bases and J by 7 bases. The CDR3 sequence: CASTPGVRGQREQYF. CDR3 DNA: TGTGCCAGCACCCCGGGCGTCAGGGGGCAAAGAGAGCAGTACTTC.

This clonotype was observed a handful of times. One end of the junction varies from germline; a read error may be responsible. The chain links TRBV11-2 to TRBJ2-7; D remains ambiguous. The V gene's germline CDR1 is SGHAT and CDR2 FQNNGV. The CDR3 contains 10 residues. CDR3 sequence reads: CASSSNEQYF. CDR3 coding DNA: TGTGCCAGCAGCTCCAACGAGCAGTACTTC.

This clonotype has at least ten counts. The chain employs TRBV28 and TRBJ1-1, with 7 positions matching TRBD1. The trim removed 5 bases at V and 4 bases at J, leaving 7 bases unmatched. The CDR3 is 14 residues long. The germline gives CDR1 MDHEN, CDR2 SYDVKM. Written as DNA, the CDR3 is TGTGCCAGCAGTGGGGTCGCAGGGGGCACTGAAGCTTTCTTT. This codes for CASSGVAGGTEAFF.

The sample holds many counts of this clonotype. V usage is TRBV6-5 and J usage is TRBJ2-5, with 9 bases identical to TRBD1. This CDR3 is built from 16 residues. Germline V lookup: CDR1 MNHEY, CDR2 SVGAGI. The junction had 6 bases not matched to a gene; V was cut back by 0 bases and J by 4 bases. The CDR3 bases are TGTGCCAGCAGTTACTCGGTGACAGGGGGTTCAGAGACCCAGTACTTC. Amino acid sequence: CASSYSVTGGSETQYF.

Remarks on this clonotype: It may be a read error: a sequence one base away is much more abundant. V usage is TRBV11-3 and J usage is TRBJ2-1, with 12 positions matching TRBD2. Trimming at V came to 2 bases and at J to 7 bases, leaving 15 bases not matched to a gene. Germline V gene lookup returns CDR1 SGHNT and CDR2 YENEEA. CDR3 length: 19 residues. CDR3: CASSLFGASGRALCNEQFF. CDR3 bases: TGTGCCAGCAGCTTATTCGGGGCTAGCGGGAGGGCCCTCTGTAATGAGCAGTTCTTC.